A selection of T cell receptor beta chains follows, all from one sample in a study of blood T cells in healthy people across ages. Each CDR3 protein is one row after TCRdb ran MiXCR on the 5' RACE reads. Here the sample spans around 820,000 distinct CDR3 sequences, around 25% being singletons. The same specimen was also included in a second study, on T cells of mothers and their children.

The sample comprised blood. These receptors originate from a boy aged 5-17 years in good health. Both conserved end residues are part of each CDR3. D genes are given only for firm matches. Some rows mark clone size as missing; the rest say once, few, many or name a class of expanded clone.

d_call,v_call,j_call,clone_size,cdr3_aa,cdr3_nt
NA,TRBV7-9,TRBJ1-1,few,CASSLLEGGFTEAFF,TGTGCCAGCAGCCTCCTTGAAGGGGGTTTTACTGAAGCTTTCTTT
TRBD1,TRBV7-2,TRBJ1-2,few,CASSSQGAISGYTF,TGTGCCAGCAGCAGTCAGGGGGCGATCTCTGGCTACACCTTC
NA,TRBV12-3/TRBV12-4,TRBJ1-2,NA,CASSNLDSRFTGYTF,TGTGCCAGCAGTAATCTCGACAGTAGGTTTACTGGCTACACCTTC
NA,TRBV21-1,TRBJ1-1,few,CASSKDSVNTEAFF,TGTGCCAGCAGCAAAGATTCAGTAAACACTGAAGCTTTCTTT
NA,TRBV5-1,TRBJ2-5,NA,CASSLHRQETQYF,TGCGCCAGCAGCTTGCACAGACAAGAGACCCAGTACTTC
TRBD2,TRBV20-1,TRBJ2-1,once,CSARAGGRLIYNEQFF,TGCAGTGCTAGAGCAGGCGGGAGGCTAATCTACAATGAGCAGTTCTTC
NA,TRBV5-1,TRBJ2-1,few,CASRRSVPDNEQFF,TGCGCCAGCAGACGTTCAGTTCCCGACAATGAGCAGTTCTTC
NA,TRBV7-9,TRBJ1-4,NA,CASSEEAEKLFF,TGTGCCAGCAGCGAGGAGGCCGAAAAACTGTTTTTT
TRBD1,TRBV12-3/TRBV12-4,TRBJ2-2,few,CASSKQGAATGELFF,TGTGCCAGCAGTAAACAGGGGGCGGCCACCGGGGAGCTGTTTTTT
NA,TRBV20-1,TRBJ2-3,NA,CSAHTNTDTQYF,TGCAGTGCCCATACTAACACAGATACGCAGTATTTT
NA,TRBV5-1,TRBJ2-7,once,CASSREYSYEQYF,TGCGCCAGCAGCCGAGAATACTCCTACGAGCAGTACTTC
NA,TRBV18,TRBJ2-5,NA,CASSPSASQETQYF,TGTGCCAGCTCACCATCGGCATCGCAGGAGACCCAGTACTTC
TRBD1,TRBV29-1,TRBJ2-7,few,CSVGDGQGAYEQYF,TGCAGCGTTGGCGACGGACAGGGGGCCTACGAGCAGTACTTC
TRBD1,TRBV27,TRBJ2-6,NA,CASFPGTGGSGANVLTF,TGTGCCAGCTTCCCCGGGACAGGGGGCTCTGGGGCCAACGTCCTGACTTTC
TRBD1,TRBV28,TRBJ2-7,NA,CASSKARTGVYEQYF,TGTGCCAGCAGTAAAGCCCGGACAGGGGTATACGAGCAGTACTTC
NA,TRBV6-2/TRBV6-3,TRBJ2-7,NA,CASRGTGTYEQYF,TGTGCCAGCAGGGGGACTGGAACCTACGAGCAGTACTTC
TRBD2,TRBV27,TRBJ2-5,NA,CASRDTEAGGPETQYF,TGTGCCAGCAGGGACACGGAAGCGGGGGGGCCGGAGACCCAGTACTTC
NA,TRBV5-1,TRBJ2-1,NA,CASSLGNSEQFF,TGCGCCAGCAGCTTGGGGAACTCTGAGCAGTTCTTC
TRBD1,TRBV9,TRBJ1-4,few,CASTRDRGFRGEKLFF,TGTGCCAGCACCCGGGACAGGGGCTTCCGGGGTGAAAAACTGTTTTTT
NA,TRBV5-1,TRBJ2-5,NA,CASSLTGSQETQYF,TGCGCCAGCAGCCTGACAGGTTCCCAAGAGACCCAGTACTTC
TRBD1,TRBV11-2,TRBJ1-4,few,CASSATGGGEKLFF,TGTGCCAGCAGCGCCACAGGGGGCGGTGAAAAACTGTTTTTT
NA,TRBV12-3/TRBV12-4,TRBJ1-6,few,CASSSEQVNSPLHF,TGTGCCAGCAGCAGTGAGCAAGTAAATTCACCCCTCCACTTT
NA,TRBV28,TRBJ2-7,few,CASSLMGNYEQYF,TGTGCCAGCAGTTTAATGGGGAACTACGAGCAGTACTTC
NA,TRBV7-8,TRBJ2-5,NA,CASSLDERGQYF,TGTGCCAGCAGCTTAGACGAAAGGGGGCAGTACTTC
TRBD1,TRBV28,TRBJ2-7,few,CASSLPLDRVHEQYF,TGTGCCAGCAGTTTACCCTTGGACAGGGTCCACGAGCAGTACTTC
NA,TRBV7-9,TRBJ2-5,few,CASSYETQYF,TGTGCCAGCAGCTACGAGACCCAGTACTTC
NA,TRBV7-9,TRBJ2-7,few,CATNAGRSYEQYF,TGTGCCACCAACGCCGGGAGAAGTTACGAGCAGTACTTC
NA,TRBV20-1,TRBJ2-4,few,CSATGWFAKNIQYF,TGCAGTGCCACAGGGTGGTTTGCCAAAAACATTCAGTACTTC
TRBD1,TRBV3-1,TRBJ1-1,NA,CASSLDRRVNTEAFF,TGTGCCAGCAGCCTGGACAGGAGGGTGAACACTGAAGCTTTCTTT
TRBD1,TRBV11-1,TRBJ2-1,few,CASSDRDRDNEQFF,TGTGCCAGCAGCGACCGGGACAGGGACAATGAGCAGTTCTTC
TRBD1,TRBV7-9,TRBJ1-2,NA,CASSSTTDPGQGIYYGYTF,TGTGCCAGCAGCTCTACAACGGATCCGGGACAGGGAATTTACTATGGCTACACCTTC